These T cell receptor beta chains were read from a single sample in a study of a mutant IDH1 vaccine in newly diagnosed glioma. Data came from immunoSEQ multiplex PCR; TCRdb stores just in-frame clones and leaves some out. The sample lists approximately 54,000 clones, 80% to 90% occurring once. The input for sequencing was PBMCs, taken from a glioma patient treated with radiotherapy, temozolomide or both. The receptors stem from a man between 18 and 35 years old with glioma. Each CDR3 is given with its conserved first and last residue. The order of the fields is clone size, V gene, J gene, D gene, CDR3 protein, CDR3 DNA. A D gene is named only where the DNA matches it firmly. Rows give clone size only sometimes, using once, few, many, or a class for an expanded clone.

>-|TRBV5-4|TRBJ2-6|TRBD1
CASSRDSGSGANVLTF
TGTGCCAGCAGTCGGGACAGCGGCTCTGGGGCCAACGTCCTGACTTTC
>-|TRBV5-1|TRBJ2-7|-
CASRLDGGEGEQYF
TGCGCCAGCAGACTAGACGGAGGAGAAGGCGAGCAGTACTTC
>few|TRBV7-3|TRBJ2-7|TRBD1
CASSLDRGPYEQYF
TGTGCCAGCAGCTTAGACAGGGGTCCCTACGAGCAGTACTTC
>-|TRBV6-5|TRBJ1-2|TRBD1
CASSPTTGSGYTF
TGTGCCAGCAGTCCCACGACAGGGTCTGGCTACACCTTC
>few|TRBV13|TRBJ1-1|-
CASSLNREAAEAFF
TGTGCCAGCAGCTTAAACAGGGAAGCCGCTGAAGCTTTCTTT
>few|TRBV18|TRBJ1-2|-
CASSPSAEEGLYGYTF
TGTGCCAGCTCACCATCAGCGGAGGAGGGGCTCTATGGCTACACCTTC
>-|TRBV7-2|TRBJ1-1|TRBD1
CASSPWTGKNTEAFF
TGTGCCAGCAGCCCCTGGACAGGGAAGAACACTGAAGCTTTCTTT
>-|TRBV6-5|TRBJ2-4|-
CASSHRSRAKNIQYF
TGTGCCAGCAGTCACAGGTCTCGAGCCAAAAACATTCAGTACTTC
>-|TRBV6-5|TRBJ1-2|TRBD1
CASSYQGTGGFGYTF
TGTGCCAGCAGTTACCAGGGGACAGGGGGTTTTGGCTACACCTTC
>few|TRBV5-6|TRBJ2-7|-
CASSSPGTPYEQYF
TGTGCCAGCAGCTCACCCGGGACACCATACGAGCAGTACTTC
>-|TRBV9|TRBJ1-4|-
CASSEGTGANEKLFF
TGTGCCAGCAGCGAGGGGACCGGAGCTAATGAAAAACTGTTTTTT
>-|TRBV12-5|TRBJ1-1|TRBD1
CATGGEGANTEAFF
TGTGCTACGGGTGGTGAGGGGGCGAACACTGAAGCTTTCTTT
>-|TRBV7-2|TRBJ2-7|-
CASSYQKTGGGSGYEQYF
TGTGCCAGCAGCTATCAAAAGACGGGGGGCGGGTCCGGCTACGAGCAGTACTTC
>-|TRBV19|TRBJ2-7|TRBD1
CASSIVGRQGHYEQYF
TGTGCCAGTAGTATAGTCGGGCGACAGGGGCACTACGAGCAGTACTTC
>-|TRBV6-5|TRBJ2-7|-
CASSTPGRSREQYF
TGTGCCAGCAGTACTCCAGGGAGAAGCCGCGAGCAGTACTTC
>-|TRBV4-3|TRBJ1-4|TRBD1
CASSQDGRTGEKLFF
TGCGCCAGCAGCCAAGATGGGCGGACAGGAGAAAAACTGTTTTTT
>-|TRBV2|TRBJ2-7|TRBD1
CASSETRQGKYF
TGTGCCAGCAGTGAAACGAGACAGGGGAAGTACTTC
>-|TRBV6-5|TRBJ1-2|-
CASSYRRVQNNYGYTF
TGTGCCAGCAGTTACCGCCGGGTACAGAATAACTATGGCTACACCTTC
>once|TRBV2|TRBJ1-6|-
CATSTTANYNSPLHF
TGTGCCACCTCCACGACAGCGAACTATAATTCACCCCTCCACTTT
>once|TRBV7-2|TRBJ2-7|-
CASSTGVGNEQYF
TGTGCCAGCAGCACGGGGGTTGGGAACGAGCAGTACTTC
>once|TRBV5-1|TRBJ2-7|-
CASSLRATYEQYF
TGCGCCAGCAGCTTGAGGGCTACCTACGAGCAGTACTTC
>-|TRBV28|TRBJ1-3|TRBD1
CASSMTGVGNTIYF
TGTGCCAGCAGCATGACAGGGGTGGGAAACACCATATATTTT